One and the same sample provided the 29 T cell receptor beta chains below, sequenced in a study of cytotoxic CD8 clonotypes in ibrutinib-treated CLL. Libraries were prepared by immunoSEQ multiplex PCR; TCRdb keeps only in-frame clonotypes and omits some of them. The sample lists about 9,400 clones, 61% occurring once. The material was PBMCs, obtained before ibrutinib treatment. The source is a human donor with chronic lymphocytic leukemia.

V gene TRBV11-3 combines with J gene TRBJ2-3, with a weak D call TRBD2 (6 bases). The CDR3 covers 14 residues. Germline CDR1 is SGHNT and CDR2 is YENEEA. Trimming took off 5 bases at V and 2 bases at J, with 11 bases between the two ends. CDR3 bases: TGTGCCAGCAGCCAAGGACTACCCACAGATACGCAGTATTTT. Translating it yields CASSQGLPTDTQYF.

The chain has TRBV10-3 and TRBJ2-3; no clear D gene. Trimming shortened V by 10 bases and J by 0 bases, and 11 bases separated the two germline ends. The length of the CDR3 is 13 residues. CDR1 ENHRY and CDR2 SYGVKD come from the germline V gene. The CDR3 region is CATRSTSTDTQYF. The CDR3 DNA reads as TGTGCCACTCGGAGTACTAGCACAGATACGCAGTATTTT.

The chain recombines TRBV11-3 with TRBJ2-5; the match to TRBD2 covers 8 bases. The CDR3 totals 15 residues. V shed 3 bases and J 3 bases; nucleotides not matched to a gene: 6. Germline CDR1 and CDR2: SGHNT and YENEEA. The CDR3 DNA follows: TGTGCCAGCAGCTTCGGAGCGGGAGTGGAAGAGACCCAGTACTTC. It codes for CASSFGAGVEETQYF. The full variable domain, in which reference TRBV11-3 and TRBJ2-5 provide the parts outside the CDR3, is EAGVVQSPRYKIIEKKQPVAFWCNPISGHNTLYWYLQNLGQGPELLIRYENEEAVDDSQLPKDRFSAERLKGVDSTLKIQPAELGDSAVYLCASSFGAGVEETQYFGPGTRLLVL.

This clone was detected only once. J is TRBJ2-1 and V is TRBV11-2; D is undetermined. V lost 10 bases and J lost 7, with 20 bases in between. There are 14 residues in the CDR3. Germline V gene lookup returns CDR1 SGHAT and CDR2 FQNNGV. The CDR3 loop reads CATSDSYPGNEQFF. In nucleotides, the CDR3 is TGTGCCACCTCGGATAGCTATCCTGGGAATGAGCAGTTCTTC. Complete variable domain (other parts from reference TRBV11-2 and TRBJ2-1): EAGVAQSPRYKIIEKRQSVAFWCNPISGHATLYWYQQILGQGPKLLIQFQNNGVVDDSQLPKDRFSAERLKGVDSTLKIQPAKLEDSAVYLCATSDSYPGNEQFFGPGTRLTVL.

Relative to its sample, this clone is medium-sized. The rearrangement joins TRBV29-1 to TRBJ1-2; D is unresolved. CDR3 length: 13 residues. Per germline, CDR1 SQVTM and CDR2 ANQGSEA. Trimming took 4 bases from V and 2 from J, leaving 11 bases between them. CDR3 residues: CSVGIPANYGYTF. The CDR3 DNA sequence: TGCAGCGTTGGGATTCCGGCGAACTATGGCTACACCTTC.

The CDR3 DNA sequence: TGCGCCAGCAGCTTGGATCAGGGAGAGTGGGCCCAGTACTTC. This gives the protein CASSLDQGEWAQYF. The chain links TRBV5-1 to TRBJ2-5; D could derive from TRBD1 or TRBD2 (5 bases each). This CDR3 spans 14 amino acids. CDR1 SGHRS and CDR2 YFSETQ come from the germline V gene. V lost 0 bases and J lost 9, with 15 bases in between.

The gene calls are TRBV29-1 and TRBJ2-2; D possibly uses TRBD1 or TRBD2 (6 bases each). This CDR3 comprises 14 residues. V lost 4 bases and J lost 6, with 15 bases in between. Germline-derived CDR1 and CDR2 are SQVTM and ANQGSEA. The CDR3 loop is CSVGSGALAGELFF. CDR3 DNA sequence: TGCAGCGTTGGCTCGGGGGCGTTGGCCGGGGAGCTGTTTTTT.

This clone was seen a handful of times. The genes are TRBV6-6 and TRBJ1-6; 8 nucleotides agree with TRBD1. Germline loops: CDR1 MNHNY, CDR2 SVGAGI (reference sequence). The CDR3 runs to 14 residues. V gave up 6 bases and J gave up 5 bases; unmatched junction bases: 3. The CDR3 sequence is CASRRTGNNSPLHF. The CDR3 DNA reads as TGTGCCAGCAGGAGGACAGGGAATAATTCACCCCTCCACTTT.

The chain employs TRBV7-8 and TRBJ2-2; unclear D gene. Germline V CDR1 and CDR2: SGHVS, FQNEAQ. This CDR3 is 14 amino acids long. The germline V and J ends were trimmed by 1 base and 6 bases, with 9 bases remaining between them. Written as DNA, the CDR3 is TGTGCCAGCAGCTTAGTGGGGTCGTCCGGGGAGCTGTTTTTT. Translation: CASSLVGSSGELFF.

The rearrangement joins TRBV7-2 to TRBJ2-2, with 10 bases matching TRBD1. Germline trimming cut 10 bases from V and 1 base from J; bases unmatched to any gene: 3. This CDR3 is built from 14 residues. Germline CDR1 SGHTA, CDR2 FQGNSA. In DNA form, the CDR3 reads TGTGCCACCCGGGACAGGGGGAACACCGGGGAGCTGTTTTTT. Translation gives CATRDRGNTGELFF.

The chain employs TRBV19 and TRBJ1-1; 7 bases map to TRBD1. Germline CDR1 and CDR2: LNHDA and SQIVND (reference sequence). CDR3 length equals 15 residues. J was trimmed by 5 bases and V by 3 bases; bases with no gene match: 9. The CDR3 DNA reads TGTGCCAGTAGTATTCAGGGGGTCCTGGGTACTGAAGCTTTCTTT. It translates to CASSIQGVLGTEAFF. Combining the CDR3 with reference TRBV19 and TRBJ1-1 gives the whole variable domain DGGITQSPKYLFRKEGQNVTLSCEQNLNHDAMYWYRQDPGQGLRLIYYSQIVNDFQKGDIAEGYSVSREKKESFPLTVTSAQKNPTAFYLCASSIQGVLGTEAFFGQGTRLTVV.

The V gene is TRBV19, the J gene TRBJ2-3; 9 bases fit TRBD2. V was clipped by 5 bases and J by 0 bases; unmatched bases: 3. The germline CDR1 and CDR2 sequences are LNHDA and SQIVND (reference sequence). The CDR3 loop spans 15 amino acids. CDR3 sequence: CASSSSGASTDTQYF. The CDR3 DNA follows: TGTGCCAGTAGTTCTAGCGGGGCCAGCACAGATACGCAGTATTTT. Based on the CDR3 plus reference TRBV19 and TRBJ2-3, the full variable domain is DGGITQSPKYLFRKEGQNVTLSCEQNLNHDAMYWYRQDPGQGLRLIYYSQIVNDFQKGDIAEGYSVSREKKESFPLTVTSAQKNPTAFYLCASSSSGASTDTQYFGPGTRLTVL.

The chain uses TRBV5-1 and TRBJ2-3; TRBD2 aligns across 8 bases. This CDR3 is built from 14 residues. Germline-derived CDR1 and CDR2 are SGHRS and YFSETQ. Trimming at V came to 3 bases and at J to 7 bases, leaving 7 bases not matched to a gene. CDR3 nucleotide sequence: TGCGCCAGCAGCTCCAGGACTAGCTGGCATACGCAGTATTTT. This encodes CASSSRTSWHTQYF.

The chain employs TRBV2 and TRBJ1-1; 7 bases match TRBD1. The V segment lost 8 bases and the J segment 11 bases; nucleotides outside the gene matches: 5. This CDR3 is built from 10 residues. Germline V CDR1 and CDR2: SNHLY, FYNNEI. The chain's CDR3 is CASGDRVAFF. In DNA, the CDR3 is TGTGCCAGCGGCGACAGGGTGGCTTTCTTT.

This clone was recorded a few times. DNA of the CDR3: TGTTCAACTTCAGCCCAGGGGGACTATGGCTACACCTTC. Amino acids: CSTSAQGDYGYTF. This chain connects TRBV6-6 to TRBJ1-2; 7 bases match TRBD1. This CDR3 has 13 residues. Per germline, CDR1 MNHNY and CDR2 SVGAGI (reference sequence).

This clone was seen a handful of times. This chain's CDR3 is CASTSSPLSQYF. The CDR3 DNA is TGTGCCAGCACGTCCTCACCACTTTCCCAGTACTTC. This sequence joins TRBV6-1 and TRBJ2-7, with unresolved D. Germline CDR1 is MNHNS and CDR2 is SASEGT. CDR3 length equals 12 residues. V lost 7 bases to trimming and J lost 10 bases, with 17 bases between them.

The CDR3 nucleotides are TGTGCCAGCAGTTTAAGGGGGATCCAAGAGACCCAGTACTTC. Its translation: CASSLRGIQETQYF. The chain carries TRBV27 and TRBJ2-5, with TRBD1 as a possible D gene (6 bases). The CDR3 spans 14 residues. Germline loops: CDR1 MNHEY, CDR2 SMNVEV (reference sequence). Between the trimmed V and J ends, which lost 2 bases and 1 base, there was a span of 8 bases.

The V gene is TRBV18, the J gene TRBJ1-4, with unresolved D. The CDR3 runs to 15 residues. Looked up from germline, CDR1 is KGHSH and CDR2 is LQKENI. V lost 2 bases and J lost 0, with 7 bases in between. The CDR3: CASSPDGATNEKLFF. The CDR3 DNA is TGTGCCAGCTCACCAGACGGCGCAACTAATGAAAAACTGTTTTTT.

In this sample, this clone turned up a few times. The V and J genes are TRBV4-2 and TRBJ1-2; D gene uncertain. The ends were cut back, 0 bases at V and 0 bases at J, with 8 bases in the middle. The length of the CDR3 is 15 residues. Germline loops: CDR1 LGHNA, CDR2 YNFKEQ. CDR3 coding DNA: TGTGCCAGCAGCCAAGAGACCGCTGCTAACTATGGCTACACCTTC. This translates into CASSQETAANYGYTF.

This clone appeared a few times. This chain uses TRBV2 with TRBJ2-7; 7 nucleotides match TRBD1. Germline CDR1 and CDR2: SNHLY and FYNNEI. The CDR3 runs 13 residues. Unmatched junction bases numbered 2, after V lost 6 bases and J lost 0 bases. CDR3 DNA sequence: TGTGCCAGCAGCCGGGACAGCTCCTACGAGCAGTACTTC. Translation gives CASSRDSSYEQYF.

This clone was observed a few times. V and J are TRBV19 and TRBJ1-5; 8 nucleotides align to TRBD1. Germline V CDR1 and CDR2: LNHDA, SQIVND (reference sequence). The CDR3 is 17 amino acids. V was clipped by 10 bases and J by 0 bases; unmatched bases: 14. The CDR3 region has the DNA TGTGCCACCGCAAGGACAGGGCAGGGGCATAGCAATCAGCCCCAGCATTTT. It encodes CATARTGQGHSNQPQHF.

The chain combines TRBV30 with TRBJ1-5, with TRBD1 matching over 9 bases. The ends lost 5 bases at V and 1 base at J; junction bases unmatched: 18. The CDR3 length is 19 residues. Germline V gene data show CDR1 as GTSNPN and CDR2 as SVGIG (reference sequence). As DNA, the CDR3 is TGTGCCTGGGCAGTCCGGGGACAGGGTCCACATATAAGCAATCAGCCCCAGCATTTT. It is translated as CAWAVRGQGPHISNQPQHF.

This chain connects TRBV18 to TRBJ2-6; no clear D. CDR1 and CDR2 (germline): KGHSH, LQKENI. The CDR3 is 15 residues long. The V gene lost 1 base and the J gene lost 3 bases, with 7 bases spanning the gap. The CDR3 reads CASSPRGNGANVLTF. CDR3 nucleotide sequence: TGTGCCAGCTCACCACGGGGTAATGGGGCCAACGTCCTGACTTTC.

This clone was detected only a few times. The rearrangement links TRBV6-6 to TRBJ1-2; TRBD1 might be the D (6 bases). V was clipped by 2 bases and J by 5 bases, with 12 bases between them. The CDR3 is made up of 14 amino acids. CDR1 and CDR2 (germline): MNHNY, SVGAGI (reference sequence). CDR3: CASSYTDSTYGYTF. CDR3 nucleotides: TGTGCCAGCAGTTACACGGACAGCACGTATGGCTACACCTTC.

The V call is TRBV30, the J call TRBJ1-1, with 8 bases identical to TRBD1. J gave up 7 bases and V 6 bases, and 10 bases lay outside the gene matches. Looked up from germline, CDR1 is GTSNPN and CDR2 is SVGIG (reference sequence). The CDR3 length is 13 residues. CDR3 sequence: CACRSSGGGEAFF. The CDR3 nucleotides are TGTGCCTGCCGGAGTTCAGGGGGCGGTGAAGCTTTCTTT.

The chain joins TRBV20-1 to TRBJ1-2; possibly TRBD1 for D (5 bases). The germline V and J ends were trimmed by 3 bases and 12 bases, with 11 bases remaining between them. Germline V CDR1 and CDR2: DFQATT, SNEGSKA (reference sequence). This CDR3 has 10 residues. The CDR3: CSARGLVDTF. Here the CDR3 DNA reads TGCAGTGCTAGGGGACTTGTCGACACCTTC.

This clone was recorded a few times. The rearrangement joins TRBV21-1 to TRBJ1-5. TRBV21-1 is termed a pseudogene. The CDR3 consists of 17 residues. In DNA, the CDR3 is TGTGCCAGCAGCAAAGGAAGAGCGGACATGCGGGATCAGCCCCAGCATTTT. Translation: CASSKGRADMRDQPQHF.

The chain employs TRBV1 and TRBJ2-1; TRBD2, the D gene given by the table, was not confirmed from the DNA. TRBV1 is annotated as a pseudogene. The CDR3 is made up of 20 amino acids. The CDR3 DNA reads as TGCACCAGCAGCCATTGGGCCGGGACTAGCGGGACCAGCTCCTACAATGAGCAGTTCTTC. It encodes CTSSHWAGTSGTSSYNEQFF.

V is TRBV7-3 and J is TRBJ1-6, with D maybe TRBD1 (5 bases). Looked up from germline, CDR1 is SGHTA and CDR2 is FQGTGA. CDR3 length: 14 amino acids. Trimming shortened V by 7 bases and J by 8 bases, and 15 bases separated the two germline ends. The CDR3 region has the DNA TGTGCCAGCAACAGGACGTCGCGTTATTCACCCCTCCACTTT. Protein sequence: CASNRTSRYSPLHF.